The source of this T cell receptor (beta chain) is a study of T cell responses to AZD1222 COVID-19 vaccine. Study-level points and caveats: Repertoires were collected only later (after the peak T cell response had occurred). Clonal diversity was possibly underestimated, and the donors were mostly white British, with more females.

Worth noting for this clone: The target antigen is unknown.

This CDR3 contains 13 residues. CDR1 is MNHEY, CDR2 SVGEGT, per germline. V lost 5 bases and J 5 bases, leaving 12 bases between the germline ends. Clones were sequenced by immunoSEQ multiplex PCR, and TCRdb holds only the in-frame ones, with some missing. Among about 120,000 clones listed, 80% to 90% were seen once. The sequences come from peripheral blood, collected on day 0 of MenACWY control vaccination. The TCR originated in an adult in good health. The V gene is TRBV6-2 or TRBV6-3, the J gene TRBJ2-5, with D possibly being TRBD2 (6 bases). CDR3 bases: TGTGCCAGCAGTCACACCGCGGGGGAGACCCAGTACTTC. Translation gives CASSHTAGETQYF.